The 11 T cell receptor beta chains presented below share a single source sample, sequenced in a study of blood T cell repertoires in COVID-19. Assay: immunoSEQ multiplex PCR; the TCRdb copy retains only in-frame clones and omits some. This sample has around 30,000 clones, with 77% found just once. Sequenced: peripheral blood. All receptors derive from a woman aged 70-85 years with active or convalescent COVID-19.

This chain connects TRBV5-1 to TRBJ1-3; perhaps TRBD1 as D (5 bases). With 4 bases removed from V and 0 bases from J, the gap between germline ends came to 11 bases. The germline V gene encodes CDR1 SGHRS and CDR2 YFSETQ. The CDR3 contains 15 residues. For the CDR3, the DNA is TGCGCCAGCAGCCCGACAGCCGACTCTGGAAACACCATATATTTT. Translation: CASSPTADSGNTIYF.

The chain joins TRBV18 to TRBJ2-1; 13 bases align to TRBD2. Germline CDR1 is KGHSH and CDR2 is LQKENI. The CDR3 runs to 16 residues. V shed 6 bases, J shed 5 bases, and the junction held 7 bases outside the gene matches. The CDR3 sequence: CASSQPGTSGDNEQFF. The CDR3 region has the DNA TGTGCCAGCTCCCAACCCGGGACTAGCGGGGACAATGAGCAGTTCTTC.

The gene calls are TRBV7-2 and TRBJ2-5, with TRBD2 matching 13 bases. Germline values: CDR1 SGHTA, CDR2 FQGNSA. Germline trimming cut 3 bases from V and 2 bases from J; bases unmatched to any gene: 12. This CDR3 comprises 19 residues. The CDR3, as DNA: TGTGCCAGCAGCTTGGCCTCACTAGCGGGGGGGCCCCCTCAAGAGACCCAGTACTTC. Residues: CASSLASLAGGPPQETQYF.

V is TRBV10-3 and J is TRBJ2-3, with 9 bases fitting TRBD1. CDR1 is ENHRY, CDR2 SYGVKD, per germline. V gave up 6 bases and J gave up 0 bases; unmatched junction bases: 22. This CDR3 comprises 21 residues. The CDR3 loop reads CAISGGQGFVGRGTSTDTQYF. The CDR3 DNA reads TGTGCCATCAGCGGCGGACAGGGGTTTGTTGGAAGGGGTACTAGCACAGATACGCAGTATTTT.

This chain connects TRBV5-6 to TRBJ1-2; D is uncertain. V shed 4 bases and J shed 2 bases, with 6 bases lying between them. CDR3 size: 12 residues. Germline CDR1 is SGHDT and CDR2 is YYEEEE. The CDR3 DNA reads TGTGCCAGCAGCCAGGTCAACTATGGCTACACCTTC. As protein: CASSQVNYGYTF.

The chain joins TRBV7-2 to TRBJ1-2, with TRBD1 as a possible D gene (6 bases). The CDR3 runs to 14 residues. The germline gives CDR1 SGHTA, CDR2 FQGNSA. V lost 2 bases to trimming and J lost 4 bases, with 11 bases between them. The CDR3 region is CASSLRGGAYGYTF. For the CDR3, the DNA is TGTGCCAGCAGCTTAAGGGGGGGTGCCTATGGCTACACCTTC. Supplemented by reference TRBV7-2 and TRBJ1-2, the full variable domain reads GAGVSQSPSNKVTEKGKDVELRCDPISGHTALYWYRQSLGQGLEFLIYFQGNSAPDKSGLPSDRFSAERTGGSVSTLTIQRTQQEDSAVYLCASSLRGGAYGYTFGSGTRLTVV.

This chain links TRBV4-3 with TRBJ2-2; TRBD2 matches at 14 bases. J gave up 9 bases and V 4 bases, and 7 bases lay outside the gene matches. This CDR3 is 16 amino acids long. CDR1 LGHNA and CDR2 YSLEER come from the germline V gene. Here the CDR3 reads CASSRGTSGSLRELFF. The CDR3 DNA follows: TGCGCCAGCAGCCGAGGGACTAGCGGGAGTTTAAGGGAGCTGTTTTTT.

About this clone itself: The germline gene is not matched at one end of the junction; a read error may be the cause. The V gene is TRBV30, the J gene TRBJ2-7; 8 bases map to TRBD1. In germline, CDR1 is GTSNPN, CDR2 SVGIG (reference sequence). This CDR3 spans 13 amino acids. CDR3 DNA: TGTGCCTGGAGTGTAGATTCGGGACAGGCACCCTTCTTC. Its translation: CAWSVDSGQAPFF. The variable domain in full, with the rest retrieved from reference TRBV30 and TRBJ2-7, is SQTIHQWPATLVQPVGSPLSLECTVEGTSNPNLYWYRQAAGRGLQLLFYSVGIGQISSEVPQNLSASRPQDRQFILSSKKLLLSDSGFYLCAWSVDSGQAPFFGPGTRLTVT.

In its sample, this clone is large (0.1 to 1%). The rearrangement links TRBV19 to TRBJ1-5; D is unclear. This CDR3 spans 14 amino acids. Trimming cost V 7 bases and J 0 bases, with 10 bases left between them. Germline CDR1 is LNHDA and CDR2 is SQIVND (reference sequence). This chain's CDR3 is CASTGGYSNQPQHF. The CDR3 nucleotides read TGTGCCAGTACAGGAGGCTATAGCAATCAGCCCCAGCATTTT. Together with reference TRBV19 and TRBJ1-5, the CDR3 gives the full variable domain: DGGITQSPKYLFRKEGQNVTLSCEQNLNHDAMYWYRQDPGQGLRLIYYSQIVNDFQKGDIAEGYSVSREKKESFPLTVTSAQKNPTAFYLCASTGGYSNQPQHFGDGTRLSIL.

The J gene is TRBJ2-1, the V gene TRBV7-2; 9 bases agree with TRBD2. The CDR3 length is 15 residues. Germline values: CDR1 SGHTA, CDR2 FQGNSA. J lost 7 bases, V lost 5 bases, and 9 bases had no gene match. CDR3 DNA sequence: TGTGCCAGCAGCGCCGGACTAGCGTGGGGTAATGAGCAGTTCTTC. This codes for CASSAGLAWGNEQFF. Complete variable domain (other parts from reference TRBV7-2 and TRBJ2-1): GAGVSQSPSNKVTEKGKDVELRCDPISGHTALYWYRQSLGQGLEFLIYFQGNSAPDKSGLPSDRFSAERTGGSVSTLTIQRTQQEDSAVYLCASSAGLAWGNEQFFGPGTRLTVL.

The chain carries TRBV7-2 and TRBJ1-5; 8 nucleotides match TRBD1. V lost 5 bases to trimming and J lost 1 base; unmatched junction nucleotides: 4. CDR1 SGHTA and CDR2 FQGNSA come from the germline V gene. The CDR3 is 15 residues long. The DNA of the CDR3 is TGTGCCAGCAGCCCCGACAGGGGCAGCAATCAGCCCCAGCATTTT. Translation: CASSPDRGSNQPQHF.